These 9 T cell receptor beta chains share one sample of origin, sequenced in a study of beta chain features in type 1 diabetes (dated by TCRdb to the late 2010s). What the authors observed across the whole study: A moderate but significant shortening of TCRB CDR3 length was observed in type 1 diabetes patients in all four CD4+ subsets.

The antigens of these receptors remain unknown. The method was the immunoSEQ multiplex PCR assay. All of the isolated RNA was reverse transcribed with the High Capacity cDNA Reverse Transcription Kit, so expressed TCRB transcripts were sequenced. TCRdb obtained this table from immuneACCESS and retained in-frame rearrangements with V and J assigned. These tables miss some clones; where compared with another copy, unresolved V genes account for less than half of the shortfall, and the remainder is unexplained. The sample table lists 600,000 to 750,000 clones, around an eighth of them with a count of one. The ten top clones hold approximately 0.11% of the sample. Specimen: naive CD4+ T cells from blood. Taken with the paper, the label for cell subset or site translates to: true naive CD4+ T cells. All receptors come from a man younger than 45 with type 1 diabetes.

This chain uses TRBV30 with TRBJ2-5; D possibly uses TRBD1 or TRBD2 (6 bases each). Germline loops: CDR1 GTSNPN, CDR2 SVGIG (reference sequence). CDR3 size: 14 residues. V was cut by 2 bases and J by 1 base, with 11 bases left in between. This CDR3 reads CAWSIRGLQETQYF. The CDR3 DNA reads as TGTGCCTGGAGTATTCGGGGGCTCCAAGAGACCCAGTACTTC. Looking up the rest from reference TRBV30 and TRBJ2-5 gives the full variable domain: SQTIHQWPATLVQPVGSPLSLECTVEGTSNPNLYWYRQAAGRGLQLLFYSVGIGQISSEVPQNLSASRPQDRQFILSSKKLLLSDSGFYLCAWSIRGLQETQYFGPGTRLLVL.

Worth noting for this clone: The same CDR3 also results from other DNA sequences found in this sample. The V call is TRBV7-2, the J call TRBJ2-3; weak D call: TRBD2 (5 bases). Germline CDR1 reads SGHTA; CDR2 reads FQGNSA. Between the trimmed V and J ends, which lost 5 bases and 6 bases, there was a span of 9 bases. The CDR3 spans 12 residues. CDR3 region: CASSPGVDTQYF. In DNA form, the CDR3 reads TGTGCCAGCAGCCCCGGGGTCGATACGCAGTATTTT.

The V call is TRBV30, the J call TRBJ1-5; weak D call: TRBD1 (5 bases). Germline V CDR1 and CDR2: GTSNPN, SVGIG (reference sequence). The CDR3 runs to 13 residues. V shed 4 bases and J shed 6 bases, with 13 bases lying between them. This CDR3 is CAWTQGLGQPQHF. Here the CDR3 DNA reads TGTGCCTGGACCCAGGGATTGGGTCAGCCCCAGCATTTT.

This clone occurred a few times. Here the CDR3 DNA reads TGTGCCAGCAGTGAGATGACAGGGCTTAATTCACCCCTCCACTTT. Amino acids: CASSEMTGLNSPLHF. This chain links TRBV6-4 with TRBJ1-6; the match to TRBD1 covers 7 bases. Germline trimming cut 3 bases from V and 6 bases from J; bases unmatched to any gene: 5. There are 15 residues in the CDR3. The germline CDR1 and CDR2 sequences are MRHNA and SNTAGT.

This clone occurred a few times. CDR3 nucleotides: TGCGCCAGCAGCTTGTCCCCGGGAAGGGGAGAGACCCAGTACTTC. As protein: CASSLSPGRGETQYF. The chain links TRBV5-1 to TRBJ2-5, with D perhaps given as TRBD1 or TRBD2 (5 bases each). The V end lost 1 base, the J end lost 4 bases, and 14 bases lay between the germline ends. The CDR3 runs to 15 residues. In germline, CDR1 is SGHRS, CDR2 YFSETQ.

This clone turned up a few times. The chain couples TRBV4-1 to TRBJ1-4, with D perhaps matching TRBD1 (5 bases). V dropped 6 bases and J dropped 4 bases, with 12 bases sitting between them. CDR3 length equals 14 residues. CDR1 and CDR2 from the germline V gene are MGHRA and YSYEKL. The CDR3 DNA sequence: TGCGCCAGCAGTCGTGACAGTTTTAATGAAAAACTGTTTTTT. Protein product: CASSRDSFNEKLFF.

This rearrangement joins TRBV25-1 to TRBJ1-6; weak D call: TRBD1 (6 bases). The CDR3 is made up of 16 amino acids. Trimming took 5 bases from V and 9 from J, leaving 20 bases between them. The germline gives CDR1 MGHDK, CDR2 SYGVNS. This CDR3 is CASSKNLAGQRSPLHF. DNA of the CDR3: TGTGCCAGCAGTAAAAATTTGGCAGGACAGCGTTCACCCCTCCACTTT.

In nucleotides, the CDR3 is TGTGCCAGCAGTTCCGGGACAGGAGGCCTCGAGCAGTACTTC. Protein: CASSSGTGGLEQYF. The V gene is TRBV28, the J gene TRBJ2-7; 8 bases agree with TRBD1. The CDR3 has 14 residues. With 4 bases clipped from V and 6 bases from J, the junction kept 8 bases outside the gene matches. CDR1 is MDHEN, CDR2 SYDVKM, per germline. The whole variable domain, filled in from reference TRBV28 and TRBJ2-7, reads DVKVTQSSRYLVKRTGEKVFLECVQDMDHENMFWYRQDPGLGLRLIYFSYDVKMKEKGDIPEGYSVSREKKERFSLILESASTNQTSMYLCASSSGTGGLEQYFGPGTRLTVT.

The chain links TRBV5-1 to TRBJ2-7; 7 positions agree with TRBD1. The CDR3 runs 13 residues. Germline V gene lookup returns CDR1 SGHRS and CDR2 YFSETQ. V shed 4 bases, J shed 7 bases, and the junction held 8 bases outside the gene matches. The CDR3 DNA sequence: TGCGCCAGCAGCGACTCCGACAGGGTTGAGCAGTACTTC. Encoded protein: CASSDSDRVEQYF.